These 3 T cell receptor beta chains originate from one sample sequenced in a study of OX40 agonist ivuxolimab in advanced cancers. Data came from immunoSEQ multiplex PCR; TCRdb stores just in-frame clones and leaves some out. The table shows under 75,000 clones, with just over 85% occurring only once. The material sequenced was CD4+ or CD8+ T cells sorted from blood, taken in a trial of the OX40 agonist ivuxolimab. These receptor sequences come from an adult with an advanced solid tumor such as melanoma, head and neck, liver or kidney cancer.

This rearrangement joins TRBV18 to TRBJ2-3; D gene unclear. CDR3 size: 13 residues. V dropped 3 bases and J dropped 1 base, with 5 bases sitting between them. Germline lookup yields CDR1 KGHSH and CDR2 LQKENI. The CDR3, as DNA: TGTGCCAGCTCACCGACGGGCACAGATACGCAGTATTTT. Translating it yields CASSPTGTDTQYF. The full variable domain, rest sourced from reference TRBV18 and TRBJ2-3, is NAGVMQNPRHLVRRRGQEARLRCSPMKGHSHVYWYRQLPEEGLKFMVYLQKENIIDESGMPKERFSAEFPKEGPSILRIQQVVRGDSAAYFCASSPTGTDTQYFGPGTRLTVL.

This clone was detected a few times. This chain uses TRBV28 with TRBJ2-7; tentatively, D is TRBD1 or TRBD2 (6 bases each). The CDR3 covers 14 residues. CDR1 is MDHEN, CDR2 SYDVKM, per germline. The CDR3 bases are TGTGCTTTGGGGGGCGGGACTCTAGGCTACGAGCAGTACTTC. This codes for CALGGGTLGYEQYF.

This clone appeared a single time. The CDR3 DNA sequence: TGTGCCAGCAGTTACTCGAGGGTACTCACTAACTATGGCTACACCTTC. Translating gives CASSYSRVLTNYGYTF. This sequence joins TRBV6-5 and TRBJ1-2; no clear D gene. Germline lookup yields CDR1 MNHEY and CDR2 SVGAGI. V dropped 0 bases and J dropped 0 bases, with 11 bases sitting between them. The CDR3 loop spans 16 amino acids.